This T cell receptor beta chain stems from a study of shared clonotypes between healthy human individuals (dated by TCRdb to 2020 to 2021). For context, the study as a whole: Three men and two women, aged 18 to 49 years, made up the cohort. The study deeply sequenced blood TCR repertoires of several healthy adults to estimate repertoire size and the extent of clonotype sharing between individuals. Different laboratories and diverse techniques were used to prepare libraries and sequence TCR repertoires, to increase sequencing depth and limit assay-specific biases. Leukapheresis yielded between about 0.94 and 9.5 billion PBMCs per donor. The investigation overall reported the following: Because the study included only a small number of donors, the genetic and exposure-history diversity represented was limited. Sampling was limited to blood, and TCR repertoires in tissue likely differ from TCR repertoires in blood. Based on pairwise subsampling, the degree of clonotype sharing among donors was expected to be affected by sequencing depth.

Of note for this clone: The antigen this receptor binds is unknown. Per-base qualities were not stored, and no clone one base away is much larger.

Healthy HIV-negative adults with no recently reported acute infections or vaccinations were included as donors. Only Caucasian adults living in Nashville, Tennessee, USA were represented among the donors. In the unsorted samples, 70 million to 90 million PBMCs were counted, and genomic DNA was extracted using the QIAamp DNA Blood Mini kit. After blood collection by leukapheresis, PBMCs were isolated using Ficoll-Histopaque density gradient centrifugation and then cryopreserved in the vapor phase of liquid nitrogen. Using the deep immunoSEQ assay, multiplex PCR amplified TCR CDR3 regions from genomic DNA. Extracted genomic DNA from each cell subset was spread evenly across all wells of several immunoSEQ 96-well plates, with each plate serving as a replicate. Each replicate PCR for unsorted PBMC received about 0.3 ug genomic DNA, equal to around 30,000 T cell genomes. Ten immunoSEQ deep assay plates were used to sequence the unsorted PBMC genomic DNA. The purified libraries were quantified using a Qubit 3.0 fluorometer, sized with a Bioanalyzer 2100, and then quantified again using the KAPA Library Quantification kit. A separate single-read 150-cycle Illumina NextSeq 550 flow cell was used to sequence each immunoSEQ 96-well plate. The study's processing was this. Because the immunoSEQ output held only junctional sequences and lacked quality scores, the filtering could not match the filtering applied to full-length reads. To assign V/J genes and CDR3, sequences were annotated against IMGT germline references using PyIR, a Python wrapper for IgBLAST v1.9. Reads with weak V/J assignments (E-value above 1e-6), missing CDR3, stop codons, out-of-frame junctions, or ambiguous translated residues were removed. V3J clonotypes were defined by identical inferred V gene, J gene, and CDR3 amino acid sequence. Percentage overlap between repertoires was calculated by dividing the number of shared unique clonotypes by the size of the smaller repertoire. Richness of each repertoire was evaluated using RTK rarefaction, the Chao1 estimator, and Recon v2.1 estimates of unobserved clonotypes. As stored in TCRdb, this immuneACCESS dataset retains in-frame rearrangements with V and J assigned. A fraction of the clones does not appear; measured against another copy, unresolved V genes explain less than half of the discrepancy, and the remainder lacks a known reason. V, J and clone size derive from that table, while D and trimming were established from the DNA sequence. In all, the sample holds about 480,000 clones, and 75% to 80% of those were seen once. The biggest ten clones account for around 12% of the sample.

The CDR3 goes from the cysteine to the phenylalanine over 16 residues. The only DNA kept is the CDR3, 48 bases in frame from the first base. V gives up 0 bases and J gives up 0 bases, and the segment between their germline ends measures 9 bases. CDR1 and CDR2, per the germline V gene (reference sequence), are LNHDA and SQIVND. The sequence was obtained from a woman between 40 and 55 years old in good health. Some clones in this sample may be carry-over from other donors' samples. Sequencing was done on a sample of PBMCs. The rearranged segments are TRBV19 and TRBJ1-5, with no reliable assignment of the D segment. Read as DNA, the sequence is TGTGCCAGTAGTATAGACCCCGCAGGTAGCAATCAGCCCCAGCATTTT. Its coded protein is CASSIDPAGSNQPQHF. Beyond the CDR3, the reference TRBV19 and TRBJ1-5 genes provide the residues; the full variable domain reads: DGGITQSPKYLFRKEGQNVTLSCEQNLNHDAMYWYRQDPGQGLRLIYYSQIVNDFQKGDIAEGYSVSREKKESFPLTVTSAQKNPTAFYLCASSIDPAGSNQPQHFGDGTRLSIL.